The rows below give T cell receptor beta chains drawn from one sample of a study of blood T cell repertoires in COVID-19. Sequencing was performed with immunoSEQ multiplex PCR; in TCRdb, only in-frame clones are kept and a portion is missing. In the table there are under 300,000 clones, 70% to 85% of which are singletons. Sequencing was done on a sample of peripheral blood. Receptors originate from a human donor with COVID-19, enrolled during active disease. The donor label of this sample is uncertain. The conserved cysteine and the conserved F or W are not part of the CDR3 here.

TRBV7-9	ASSSPGTGFQRETQY
TRBV7-2	ASSLVSLATNEKLF
TRBV6-6	ASSPLRGRALGETQY
TRBV9	ASSVAGSNEKLF
TRBV7-2	ASSLFPLAGGDEQF
TRBV15	ATRGTGDDEQF
TRBV5-1	ASSWGQGAVTGELF
TRBV7-2	ASSLGSGGTDTQY
TRBV19	ASSIAGTSGRAIDEQY
TRBV19	ASSTPGLNTEAF
TRBV19	ASSMAETVRRQY
TRBV19	ASSLDMGQGHQPQH
TRBV3-1/TRBV3-2	ASSPWTGGGYT
TRBV5-6	ASSLRGDYSGANVLT
TRBV19	ASTRDSGFDLT
TRBV30	AWREAGETQY
TRBV3-1/TRBV3-2	ASSQGGYAGGYEQY
TRBV19	ASSSKGRLSTNYGYT
TRBV6-5	ASSPDRNTGELF
TRBV30	AWSVTTSTEQY
TRBV6-5	ASTEGQVSYEQY
TRBV2	ASSRDFGTDTQY
TRBV5-1	ASSDRGANTEAF
TRBV10-3	ASTPGLATFDEQF
TRBV24-1	ATSDSSGPPGTGELF
TRBV3-1/TRBV3-2	ASSWGDVNIQY
TRBV19	ASSTKRTGGRAYEQY
TRBV19	ASSILGAGAIGEQF
TRBV19	ASSDTQNTEAF
TRBV6-6	ASSYGGSSYNEQF
TRBV6-5	ASSLLGLSYGYT
TRBV30	AWSFRDTLVSRNEQF
TRBV5-5	ASSPGQGLYEQY
TRBV6-6	ATCPRQGTNYGYT
TRBV28	ASSPRTPGSYEQY
TRBV27	ASSFDGSRPHRTDTQY
TRBV14	ASRQGASTGELF
TRBV28	ASSTSPPEAF
TRBV2	ASSEGPGVDTIY
TRBV30	AWSVDGRIVPEQY
TRBV28	ASSSGTGNTEAF
TRBV4-2	ASSQTGGDTGELF
TRBV6-5	ASSPQGDYGYT
TRBV5-1	ASSLPPGRTGNTIY
TRBV7-8	ASSPRPAASGNTIY
TRBV7-8	ASSFRFGGSYEQY
TRBV2	ASARQGEVEKLF
TRBV7-2	ASSSTGGAFNSPLH
TRBV6-1	ASSENGEGYSGNTIY
TRBV5-1	ASSLAGSVGGNTIY
TRBV7-3	ASSLASGGVDTQY
TRBV28	ASSLPAVQGHIQY
TRBV29-1	SAFHGGAGELF
TRBV2	ASSEGFPGGWEPQH
TRBV19	ASSISTGGTTGELF
TRBV30	AWRLIPREDTEAF
TRBV12-3/TRBV12-4	ASSPGGGQPQH
TRBV7-9	ASSRQPYGYT
TRBV7-3	ASSPLAGRADTQY